This T cell receptor beta chain was sequenced during a study of cytomegalovirus exposure and HLA in healthy donors. Study results and limitations: The study assumed roughly uniform donor sequencing depth for presence/absence analyses. When a later analysis compared HLA-associated TCR beta chains with equally common others, the HLA-associated chains turned out to be more clonally expanded and to have lower generation probabilities. As confirmed in vitro, three CMV-associated chains were specific for CMV antigens.

A multiplex PCR was run with 60 Vbeta primers and 13 Jbeta primers. TCRdb's copy holds only in-frame clones and misses some; the assay was immunoSEQ multiplex PCR. Of roughly 200,000 clones listed, about 88% are singletons. Turning to this clone: What it recognizes is unknown.

The receptor was isolated from a woman in her thirties in good health and CMV-seronegative. The specimen was PBMCs.

The CDR3 protein is CASSEQGSSYEQYF. CDR3 DNA: TGTGCCAGCAGTGAACAGGGAAGCTCCTACGAGCAGTACTTC. This sequence joins TRBV6-1 and TRBJ2-7; possible D gene TRBD1, 5 bases. This CDR3 has 14 amino acids. The germline V gene encodes CDR1 MNHNS and CDR2 SASEGT. V was cut by 2 bases and J by 0 bases, with 8 bases left in between.